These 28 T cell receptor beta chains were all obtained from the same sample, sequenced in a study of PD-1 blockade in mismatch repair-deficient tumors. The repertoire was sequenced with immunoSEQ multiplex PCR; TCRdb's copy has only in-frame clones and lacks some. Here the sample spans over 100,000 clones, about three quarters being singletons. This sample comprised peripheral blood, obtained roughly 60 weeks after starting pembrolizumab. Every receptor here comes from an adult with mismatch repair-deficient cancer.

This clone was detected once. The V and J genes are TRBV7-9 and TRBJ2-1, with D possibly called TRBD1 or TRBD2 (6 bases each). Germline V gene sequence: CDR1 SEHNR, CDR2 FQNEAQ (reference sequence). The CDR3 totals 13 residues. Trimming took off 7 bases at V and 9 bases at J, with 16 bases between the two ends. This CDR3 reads CASTEPGEAEQFF. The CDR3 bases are TGTGCCAGCACCGAACCAGGGGAGGCTGAGCAGTTCTTC.

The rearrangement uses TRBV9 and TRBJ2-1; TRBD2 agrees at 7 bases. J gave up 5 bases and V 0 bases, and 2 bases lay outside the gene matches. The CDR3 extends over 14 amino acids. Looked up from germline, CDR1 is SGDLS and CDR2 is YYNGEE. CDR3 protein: CASSVAGGHNEQFF. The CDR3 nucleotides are TGTGCCAGCAGCGTAGCGGGAGGTCACAATGAGCAGTTCTTC.

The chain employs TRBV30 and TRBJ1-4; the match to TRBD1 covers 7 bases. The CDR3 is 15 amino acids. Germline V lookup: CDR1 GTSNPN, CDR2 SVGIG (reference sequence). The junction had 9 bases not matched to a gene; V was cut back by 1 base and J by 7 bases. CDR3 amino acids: CAWSDYRGEGEKLFF. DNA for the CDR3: TGTGCCTGGAGTGATTACAGGGGAGAGGGTGAAAAACTGTTTTTT.

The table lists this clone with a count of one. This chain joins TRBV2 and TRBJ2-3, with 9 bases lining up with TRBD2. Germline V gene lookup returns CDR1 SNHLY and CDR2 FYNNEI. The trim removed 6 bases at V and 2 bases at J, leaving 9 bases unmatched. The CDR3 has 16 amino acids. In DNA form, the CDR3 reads TGTGCCAGCAGGAGTGGAGCGGGAGGACACACAGATACGCAGTATTTT. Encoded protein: CASRSGAGGHTDTQYF.

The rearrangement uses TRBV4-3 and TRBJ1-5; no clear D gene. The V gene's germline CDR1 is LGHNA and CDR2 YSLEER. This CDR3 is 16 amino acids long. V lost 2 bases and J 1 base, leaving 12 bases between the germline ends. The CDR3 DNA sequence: TGCGCCAGCAGCCAAACGAGGGATGGGAGCAATCAGCCCCAGCATTTT. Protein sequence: CASSQTRDGSNQPQHF.

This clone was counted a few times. The CDR3 spells CASRSSGTGTDTQYF. The CDR3 DNA reads as TGTGCCAGCAGATCCTCCGGGACAGGCACAGATACGCAGTATTTT. The chain is built from TRBV6-5 and TRBJ2-3, with 7 positions matching TRBD1. The CDR3 length is 15 residues. With 6 bases clipped from V and 1 base from J, the junction kept 7 bases outside the gene matches. The V gene's germline CDR1 is MNHEY and CDR2 SVGAGI.

CDR3 region: CASSSIGGRGQQYEQYF. The CDR3 DNA is TGTGCCAGCAGCTCAATAGGAGGTCGGGGACAGCAATACGAGCAGTACTTC. The chain is built from TRBV7-8 and TRBJ2-7; TRBD1 matches 7 bases. The CDR3 runs 17 residues. With V trimmed by 4 bases and J by 4 bases, 16 bases remained unmatched. The germline V gene has CDR1 SGHVS and CDR2 FQNEAQ. Filled out from reference TRBV7-8 and TRBJ2-7, the complete variable domain reads GAGVSQSPRYKVAKRGQDVALRCDPISGHVSLFWYQQALGQGPEFLTYFQNEAQLDKSGLPSDRFFAERPEGSVSTLKIQRTQQEDSAVYLCASSSIGGRGQQYEQYFGPGTRLTVT.

The CDR3 DNA sequence: TGTGCCAGCAGTGAAGTACAGGGTTACAATGAGCAGTTCTTC. This encodes CASSEVQGYNEQFF. This chain uses TRBV6-1 with TRBJ2-1, with a tentative D call TRBD1 (6 bases). The germline CDR1 and CDR2 sequences are MNHNS and SASEGT. The CDR3 runs 14 residues. Trimming removed 1 base at V and 4 bases at J, with 8 bases between.

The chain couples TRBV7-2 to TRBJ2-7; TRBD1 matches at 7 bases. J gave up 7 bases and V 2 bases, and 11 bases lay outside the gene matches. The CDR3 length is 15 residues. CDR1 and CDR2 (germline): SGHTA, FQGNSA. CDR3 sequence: CASSLMSGGGREQYF. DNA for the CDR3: TGTGCCAGCAGCTTAATGTCAGGGGGTGGTAGGGAGCAGTACTTC.

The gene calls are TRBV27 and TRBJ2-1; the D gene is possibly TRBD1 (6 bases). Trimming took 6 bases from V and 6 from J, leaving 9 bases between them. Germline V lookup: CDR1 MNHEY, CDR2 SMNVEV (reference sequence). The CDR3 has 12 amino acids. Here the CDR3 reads CASRVGGNEQFF. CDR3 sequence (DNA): TGTGCCAGCAGGGTAGGGGGCAATGAGCAGTTCTTC.

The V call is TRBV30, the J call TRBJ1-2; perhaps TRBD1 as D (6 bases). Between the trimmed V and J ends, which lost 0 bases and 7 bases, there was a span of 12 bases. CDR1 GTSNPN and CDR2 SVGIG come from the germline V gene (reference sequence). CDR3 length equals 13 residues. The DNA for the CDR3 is TGTGCCTGGAGTGTTCTCCGGACAGCTGGCTACACCTTC. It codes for CAWSVLRTAGYTF.

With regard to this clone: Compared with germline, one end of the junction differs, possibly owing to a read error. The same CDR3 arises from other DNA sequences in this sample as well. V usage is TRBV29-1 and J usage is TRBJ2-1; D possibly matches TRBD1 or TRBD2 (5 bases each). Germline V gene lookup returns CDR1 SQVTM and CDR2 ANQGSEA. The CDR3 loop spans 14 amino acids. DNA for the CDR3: TGCAGCGTTGTCGCGCAGGGACGGTACAATGAACAGTTCTTC. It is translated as CSVVAQGRYNEQFF.

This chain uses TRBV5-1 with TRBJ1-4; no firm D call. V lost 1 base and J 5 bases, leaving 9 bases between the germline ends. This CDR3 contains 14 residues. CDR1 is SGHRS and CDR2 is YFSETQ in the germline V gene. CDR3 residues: CASSLRPGNEKLFF. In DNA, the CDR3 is TGCGCCAGCAGCTTGCGGCCCGGGAATGAAAAACTGTTTTTT.

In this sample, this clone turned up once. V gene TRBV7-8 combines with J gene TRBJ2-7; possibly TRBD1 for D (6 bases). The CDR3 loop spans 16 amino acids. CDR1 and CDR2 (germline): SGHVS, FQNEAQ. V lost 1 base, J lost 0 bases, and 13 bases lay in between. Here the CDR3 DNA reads TGTGCCAGCAGCTTAGTATCAGGGGTGGCCTCCTACGAGCAGTACTTC. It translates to CASSLVSGVASYEQYF.

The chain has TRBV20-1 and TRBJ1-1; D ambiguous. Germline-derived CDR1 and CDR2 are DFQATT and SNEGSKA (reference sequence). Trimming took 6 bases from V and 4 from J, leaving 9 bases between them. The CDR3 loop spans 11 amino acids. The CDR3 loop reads CSAILATEAFF. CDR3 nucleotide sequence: TGCAGTGCGATTCTGGCCACTGAAGCTTTCTTT.

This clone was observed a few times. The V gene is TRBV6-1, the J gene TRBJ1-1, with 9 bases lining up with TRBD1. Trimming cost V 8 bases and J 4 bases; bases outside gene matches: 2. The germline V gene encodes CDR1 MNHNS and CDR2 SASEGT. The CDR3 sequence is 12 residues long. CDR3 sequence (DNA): TGTGCCAGCGACAGGGGGGGCACTGAAGCTTTCTTT. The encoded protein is CASDRGGTEAFF.

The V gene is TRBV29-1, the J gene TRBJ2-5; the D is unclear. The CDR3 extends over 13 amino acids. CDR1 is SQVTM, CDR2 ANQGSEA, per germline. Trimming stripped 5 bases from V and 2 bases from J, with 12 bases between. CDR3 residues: CSVPSDGQETQYF. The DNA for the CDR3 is TGCAGCGTTCCGTCCGATGGTCAAGAGACCCAGTACTTC.

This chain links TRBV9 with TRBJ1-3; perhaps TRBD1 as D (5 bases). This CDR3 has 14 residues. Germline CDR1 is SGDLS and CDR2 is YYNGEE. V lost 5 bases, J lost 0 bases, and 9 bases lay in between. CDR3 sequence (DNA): TGTGCCAGCAGGGAAGGGACCTCTGGAAACACCATATATTTT. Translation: CASREGTSGNTIYF.

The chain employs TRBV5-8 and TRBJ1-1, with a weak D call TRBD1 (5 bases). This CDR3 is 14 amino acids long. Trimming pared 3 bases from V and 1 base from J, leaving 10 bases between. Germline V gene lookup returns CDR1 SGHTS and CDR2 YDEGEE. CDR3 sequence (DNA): TGTGCCAGCAGCTCCTGGACAAGGAACACTGAAGCTTTCTTT. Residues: CASSSWTRNTEAFF.

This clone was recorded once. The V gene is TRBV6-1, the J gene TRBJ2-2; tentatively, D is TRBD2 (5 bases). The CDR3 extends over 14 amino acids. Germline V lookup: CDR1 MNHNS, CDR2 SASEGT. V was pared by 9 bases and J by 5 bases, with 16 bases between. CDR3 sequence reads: CASIWEFRTGELFF. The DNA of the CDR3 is TGTGCCAGTATCTGGGAGTTTAGGACCGGGGAGCTGTTTTTT.

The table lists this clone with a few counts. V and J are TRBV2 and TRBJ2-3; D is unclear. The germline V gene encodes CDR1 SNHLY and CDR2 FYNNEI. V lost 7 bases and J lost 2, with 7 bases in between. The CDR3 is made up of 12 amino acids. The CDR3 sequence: CASKDHTDTQYF. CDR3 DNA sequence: TGTGCCAGCAAAGACCACACAGATACGCAGTATTTT.

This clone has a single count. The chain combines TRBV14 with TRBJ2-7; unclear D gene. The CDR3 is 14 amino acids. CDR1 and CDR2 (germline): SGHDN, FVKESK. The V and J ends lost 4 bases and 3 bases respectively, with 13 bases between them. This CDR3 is CASSPRGYYYEQYF. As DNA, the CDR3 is TGTGCCAGCAGCCCCCGTGGGTACTACTACGAGCAGTACTTC. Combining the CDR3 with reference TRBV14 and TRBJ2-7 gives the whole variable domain EAGVTQFPSHSVIEKGQTVTLRCDPISGHDNLYWYRRVMGKEIKFLLHFVKESKQDESGMPNNRFLAERTGGTYSTLKVQPAELEDSGVYFCASSPRGYYYEQYFGPGTRLTVT.

The CDR3 loop reads CASSEGGRGRADTQYF. CDR3 bases: TGTGCCTCCTCCGAGGGGGGCAGGGGGCGCGCAGATACGCAGTATTTT. The genes are TRBV9 and TRBJ2-3; TRBD1 matches at 8 bases. Trimming at V came to 10 bases and at J to 4 bases, leaving 17 bases not matched to a gene. CDR1 is SGDLS and CDR2 is YYNGEE in the germline V gene. The CDR3 spans 16 residues.

The CDR3 protein is CASSIKGWGEQYF. CDR3 DNA sequence: TGTGCCAGTAGTATAAAGGGGTGGGGCGAGCAGTACTTC. J is TRBJ2-7 and V is TRBV19; TRBD1 might be the D (5 bases). The CDR3 totals 13 residues. In germline, CDR1 is LNHDA, CDR2 SQIVND (reference sequence). V gave up 2 bases and J gave up 6 bases, with 11 bases separating them.

The CDR3 nucleotides are TGTGCCAGCAGCCCTGGACGTTACTACGAGCAGTACTTC. The encoded protein is CASSPGRYYEQYF. The gene calls are TRBV13 and TRBJ2-7; D ambiguous. Germline V CDR1 and CDR2: PRHDT, FYEKMQ (reference sequence). Trimming removed 5 bases at V and 3 bases at J, with 11 bases between. The CDR3 covers 13 residues.

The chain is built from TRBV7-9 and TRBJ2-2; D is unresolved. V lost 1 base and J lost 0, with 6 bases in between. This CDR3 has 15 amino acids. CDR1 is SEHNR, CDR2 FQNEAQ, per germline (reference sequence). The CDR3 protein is CASSLGRTNTGELFF. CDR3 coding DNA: TGTGCCAGCAGCTTAGGGCGGACGAACACCGGGGAGCTGTTTTTT.

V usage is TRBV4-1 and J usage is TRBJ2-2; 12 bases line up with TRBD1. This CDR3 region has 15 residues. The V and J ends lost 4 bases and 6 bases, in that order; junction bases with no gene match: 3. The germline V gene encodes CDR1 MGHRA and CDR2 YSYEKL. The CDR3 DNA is TGCGCCAGCAGCCTGGGACAGGGGGCTCCCGGGGAGCTGTTTTTT. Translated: CASSLGQGAPGELFF.

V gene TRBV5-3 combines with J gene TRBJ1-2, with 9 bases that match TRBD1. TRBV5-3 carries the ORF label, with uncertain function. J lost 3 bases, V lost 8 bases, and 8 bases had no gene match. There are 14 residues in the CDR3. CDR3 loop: CASTWDRVDYGYTF. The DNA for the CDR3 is TGTGCCAGCACCTGGGACAGGGTTGACTATGGCTACACCTTC.